These 19 T cell receptor beta chains were all obtained from the same sample, sequenced in a study of OX40 agonist ivuxolimab in advanced cancers. Library creation used the immunoSEQ multiplex PCR assay. TCRdb mirrors the immuneACCESS table, restricted to in-frame sequences. Some clones are absent from its copies; in checked studies, under half trace to an unresolved V gene, and the reason for the others is unknown. In all, the sample holds about 20,000 clones, and over 65% of those were seen once. The top ten clonotypes cover about a fifth of the sample. Sequencing was performed on CD4+ or CD8+ T cells sorted from blood, taken in a trial of the OX40 agonist ivuxolimab. These receptor sequences come from an adult with an advanced solid tumor such as melanoma, head and neck, liver or kidney cancer.

V is TRBV6-5 and J is TRBJ1-2; no definite D call. Trimming pared 0 bases from V and 8 bases from J, leaving 13 bases between. The CDR3 loop spans 14 amino acids. Per the germline V gene, CDR1 is MNHEY and CDR2 is SVGAGI. The CDR3 DNA follows: TGTGCCAGCAGTTACTCGCTGTTACCGGGAGGCTACACCTTC. Translating it yields CASSYSLLPGGYTF.

The chain employs TRBV19 and TRBJ2-7; unclear D gene. There are 14 residues in the CDR3. CDR1 and CDR2 from the germline V gene are LNHDA and SQIVND (reference sequence). V was clipped by 0 bases and J by 0 bases, with 6 bases between them. The CDR3 sequence: CASSIETASYEQYF. The CDR3 DNA sequence: TGTGCCAGTAGTATAGAAACAGCCTCCTACGAGCAGTACTTC.

The V call is TRBV6-6, the J call TRBJ1-3; D not resolved. Trimming pared 2 bases from V and 0 bases from J, leaving 8 bases between. Per the germline V gene, CDR1 is MNHNY and CDR2 is SVGAGI (reference sequence). The CDR3 has 15 residues. The DNA of the CDR3 is TGTGCCAGCAGTTACGGGCAAAACTCTGGAAACACCATATATTTT. As protein: CASSYGQNSGNTIYF.

This clone was seen more than once but under ten times. The rearrangement links TRBV7-6 to TRBJ1-5; weak D call: TRBD1 (5 bases). Looked up from germline, CDR1 is SGHVS and CDR2 is FNYEAQ. The CDR3 contains 16 residues. The V gene lost 5 bases and the J gene lost 5 bases, with 19 bases spanning the gap. In DNA, the CDR3 is TGTGCCAGCAGCCGCTGGGGGGGGGTGTCAGATCAGCCCCAGCATTTT. Its protein product is CASSRWGGVSDQPQHF.

The rearrangement links TRBV4-1 to TRBJ2-5, with a tentative D call TRBD1 (6 bases). Germline CDR1 and CDR2: MGHRA and YSYEKL. The V gene lost 1 base and the J gene lost 5 bases, with 17 bases spanning the gap. The length of the CDR3 is 16 residues. CDR3 sequence: CASSQVPGAGPETQYF. DNA for the CDR3: TGCGCCAGCAGCCAAGTTCCAGGGGCCGGTCCGGAGACCCAGTACTTC.

This clone was detected a few times. The V call is TRBV4-2, the J call TRBJ2-7; D is perhaps TRBD1 (6 bases). Per germline, CDR1 LGHNA and CDR2 YNFKEQ. This CDR3 is 14 amino acids long. The V end lost 1 base, the J end lost 5 bases, and 12 bases lay between the germline ends. The CDR3 is CASSQGAEGDEQYF. In nucleotides, the CDR3 is TGTGCCAGCAGCCAAGGGGCAGAGGGGGACGAGCAGTACTTC.

CDR3 protein: CASSSGQSSYEQYF. The CDR3 DNA follows: TGTGCCAGCAGCAGCGGACAGAGCTCCTACGAGCAGTACTTC. The chain recombines TRBV13 with TRBJ2-7; weak D call: TRBD1 (6 bases). Germline-derived CDR1 and CDR2 are PRHDT and FYEKMQ (reference sequence). V was pared by 5 bases and J by 0 bases, with 11 bases between. The CDR3 is 14 residues long.

J is TRBJ2-3 and V is TRBV11-1; 16 nucleotides line up with TRBD2. There are 15 residues in the CDR3. V dropped 5 bases and J dropped 6; count of bases not matched to a gene: 2. CDR1 and CDR2 (germline): SGHAT, FQDESV (reference sequence). The CDR3 protein is CASSGTSGGADTQYF. Here the CDR3 DNA reads TGTGCCAGCAGCGGGACTAGCGGGGGGGCGGATACGCAGTATTTT.

The gene calls are TRBV7-8 and TRBJ2-1; weak D call: TRBD1 (6 bases). The germline V and J ends were trimmed by 4 bases and 4 bases, with 11 bases remaining between them. The CDR3 length is 14 residues. Germline V gene lookup returns CDR1 SGHVS and CDR2 FQNEAQ. The CDR3 reads CASSSIQGYNEQFF. The CDR3 DNA sequence: TGTGCCAGCAGCTCAATACAGGGATACAATGAGCAGTTCTTC.

This clone is medium-sized by share. The chain uses TRBV4-3 and TRBJ2-7; D may be TRBD1 (7 bases). Trimming removed 2 bases from V and 5 bases from J, with 13 bases in between. The CDR3 totals 14 residues. The V gene's germline CDR1 is LGHNA and CDR2 YSLEER. The CDR3 sequence is CASSQYTGEDEQYF. The CDR3 DNA is TGCGCCAGCAGCCAATATACAGGGGAGGACGAGCAGTACTTC.

Only one count was recorded for this clone. The rearrangement joins TRBV2 to TRBJ1-5; TRBD1 might be the D (6 bases). V gave up 0 bases and J gave up 5 bases, with 14 bases separating them. Germline CDR1 and CDR2: SNHLY and FYNNEI. The CDR3 totals 16 residues. The CDR3 bases are TGTGCCAGCAGTGAAGCGCTTCACAGGGCGGATCAGCCCCAGCATTTT. It specifies CASSEALHRADQPQHF.

The genes are TRBV27 and TRBJ2-3, with no clear D. The CDR3 consists of 12 residues. V was trimmed by 5 bases and J by 8 bases, leaving 11 bases between them. The germline CDR1 and CDR2 sequences are MNHEY and SMNVEV (reference sequence). The CDR3 loop reads CASSIRSGTQYF. The CDR3 DNA reads TGTGCCAGCAGTATTCGATCCGGTACGCAGTATTTT.

The genes are TRBV29-1 and TRBJ1-5; 7 nucleotides align to TRBD1. The CDR3 is made up of 12 amino acids. J lost 10 bases, V lost 0 bases, and 3 bases had no gene match. CDR1 and CDR2 from the germline V gene are SQVTM and ANQGSEA. The CDR3 DNA reads as TGCAGCGTTGAAGAGACAGGGTCCCCCCAGCATTTT. Protein product: CSVEETGSPQHF.

The genes are TRBV5-4 and TRBJ1-6, with 8 bases that match TRBD1. V lost 2 bases and J lost 7; bases outside the gene matches: 2. This CDR3 is 14 amino acids long. CDR1 SGHNT and CDR2 YYREEE come from the germline V gene (reference sequence). The CDR3 DNA sequence: TGTGCCAGCAGCTTCGGACAGGGAAATTCACCCCTCCACTTT. Residues: CASSFGQGNSPLHF.

The gene calls are TRBV28 and TRBJ1-4; D may be TRBD1 (6 bases). The CDR3 length is 15 residues. Trimming removed 8 bases from V and 3 bases from J, with 16 bases in between. Germline V gene data show CDR1 as MDHEN and CDR2 as SYDVKM. The CDR3 loop reads CASLKPGQPNEKLFF. The CDR3, as DNA: TGTGCCAGCCTTAAGCCCGGACAGCCTAATGAAAAACTGTTTTTT.

The rearrangement uses TRBV6-4 and TRBJ2-1; 14 bases are shared with TRBD2. Trimming removed 4 bases from V and 2 bases from J; junction bases left unmatched: 13. Germline CDR1 is MRHNA and CDR2 is SNTAGT. CDR3 length: 20 amino acids. This CDR3 reads CASSALRLAGGPTPYNEQFF. CDR3 DNA: TGTGCCAGCAGTGCCCTTCGACTAGCGGGGGGGCCGACACCCTACAATGAGCAGTTCTTC.

Within the sample, this clone is medium-sized. The chain is built from TRBV29-1 and TRBJ2-2, with a weak D call TRBD2 (5 bases). The CDR3 has 12 residues. Trimming stripped 4 bases from V and 7 bases from J, with 10 bases between. Germline values: CDR1 SQVTM, CDR2 ANQGSEA. CDR3 residues: CSVVVEDGELFF. DNA of the CDR3: TGCAGCGTTGTGGTGGAGGACGGGGAGCTGTTTTTT.

As regards this clone: At one boundary the junction diverges from the germline segment, which might be a read error. This chain links TRBV5-1 with TRBJ2-3; no clear D gene. CDR3 length: 14 amino acids. Looked up from germline, CDR1 is SGHRS and CDR2 is YFSETQ. CDR3 sequence (DNA): TGTGCCAGCAGCTCTACCCTCGTCCCCAATACGCAGTATTTT. This sequence encodes CASSSTLVPNTQYF.

The J gene is TRBJ2-5, the V gene TRBV19; 10 positions agree with TRBD2. CDR1 is LNHDA and CDR2 is SQIVND in the germline V gene (reference sequence). Trimming cost V 9 bases and J 13 bases; bases outside gene matches: 8. This CDR3 has 11 residues. The CDR3 reads CASRAGGALYF. CDR3 DNA: TGTGCCAGCCGAGCGGGAGGGGCCCTGTACTTC.